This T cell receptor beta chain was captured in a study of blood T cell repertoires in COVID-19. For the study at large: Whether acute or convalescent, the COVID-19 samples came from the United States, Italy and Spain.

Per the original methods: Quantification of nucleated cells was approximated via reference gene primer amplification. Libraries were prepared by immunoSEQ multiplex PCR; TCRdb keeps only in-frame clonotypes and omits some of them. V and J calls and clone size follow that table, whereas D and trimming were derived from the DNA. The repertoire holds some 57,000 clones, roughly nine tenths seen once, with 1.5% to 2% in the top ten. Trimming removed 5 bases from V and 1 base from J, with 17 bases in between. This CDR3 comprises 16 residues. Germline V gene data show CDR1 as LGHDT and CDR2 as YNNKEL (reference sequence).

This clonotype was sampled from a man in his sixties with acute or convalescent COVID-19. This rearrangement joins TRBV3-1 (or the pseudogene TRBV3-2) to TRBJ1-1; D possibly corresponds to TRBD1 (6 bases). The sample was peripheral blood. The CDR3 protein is CASSASQGFANTEAFF. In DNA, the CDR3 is TGTGCCAGCAGCGCGTCACAGGGATTTGCGAACACTGAAGCTTTCTTT.